This T cell receptor (beta chain) stems from a study of blood T cells in healthy people across ages. Study-wide points: Estimates of total diversity, which came from one million sequenced T cells, were considered to be underestimates.

Notes on this clonotype: Its target is unknown.

PCR was performed a second time for roughly 7 to 12 cycles using a sample-barcoded 5' primer and a J-beta primer mix. There were at least 2.5 million CDR3-containing paired-end reads obtained from each sample. TCRdb used MiXCR to reprocess the 5' RACE reads, holding one entry per CDR3 protein. Of hundreds of thousands of distinct CDR3 sequences listed, approximately 43% are singletons. This TCR came from a woman aged 60-75 years in good health. Source material: blood.

The CDR3 DNA is TGTGCCAGCAGTTCAGGGGCGAGTGAAAAACTGTTTTTT. The encoded protein is CASSSGASEKLFF. The genes are TRBV12-3 or TRBV12-4 and TRBJ1-4; tentatively, D is TRBD1 (6 bases). This CDR3 region has 13 residues. V was cut by 4 bases and J by 7 bases, with 10 bases left in between.